The next 23 T cell receptor beta chains were all read from a single sample in a study of blood T cell repertoires in COVID-19. Generated by immunoSEQ multiplex PCR, the TCRdb table keeps only in-frame clones and is missing some. The profile shows fewer than 200,000 clones, around four fifths of them singletons. The sequencing input was PBMCs or T cells enriched from blood (not recorded which). All receptors come from a woman aged 45-60 years who had recovered from COVID-19.

This chain connects TRBV30 to TRBJ1-5, with a weak D call TRBD1 (6 bases). V was shortened by 2 bases and J by 2 bases, with 10 bases between the two germline ends. There are 14 residues in the CDR3. Per the germline V gene, CDR1 is GTSNPN and CDR2 is SVGIG (reference sequence). The CDR3 here is CAWSKGVGNQPQHF. The CDR3 nucleotides are TGTGCCTGGAGTAAGGGGGTGGGCAATCAGCCCCAGCATTTT.

The chain combines TRBV15 with TRBJ1-1; 7 bases map to TRBD1. The junction had 6 bases not matched to a gene; V was cut back by 1 base and J by 4 bases. The CDR3 has 15 residues. CDR1 LNHNV and CDR2 YYDKDF come from the germline V gene (reference sequence). Written as DNA, the CDR3 is TGTGCCACCAGCAGAGTAGGGGGCGCAGGCACTGAAGCTTTCTTT. This sequence encodes CATSRVGGAGTEAFF.

The chain joins TRBV12-3 or TRBV12-4 to TRBJ1-2; no firm D call. V shed 1 base and J shed 4 bases, with 7 bases lying between them. The CDR3 contains 13 residues. CDR3 DNA: TGTGCCAGCAGTTTAGGAGAGATCTATGGCTACACCTTC. It yields the protein CASSLGEIYGYTF.

This chain connects TRBV28 to TRBJ2-7; weak D call: TRBD1 (6 bases). The germline V gene has CDR1 MDHEN and CDR2 SYDVKM. CDR3 length: 13 residues. Trimming took 6 bases from V and 2 from J, leaving 11 bases between them. The CDR3 sequence: CASSNRAAYEQYV. The DNA for the CDR3 is TGTGCCAGCAGCAACAGGGCCGCCTACGAGCAGTACGTC.

This rearrangement joins TRBV2 to TRBJ2-7, with D possibly TRBD2 on 5 matching bases. CDR3 size: 16 residues. The V end lost 1 base, the J end lost 4 bases, and 17 bases lay between the germline ends. Germline V gives CDR1 SNHLY, CDR2 FYNNEI. The CDR3: CASSEGAGGLGYEQYV. CDR3 DNA sequence: TGTGCCAGCAGTGAAGGGGCAGGCGGGCTGGGGTACGAGCAGTACGTC.

This chain connects TRBV5-6 to TRBJ1-2; D unresolved. Germline CDR1 and CDR2: SGHDT and YYEEEE. V lost 7 bases and J 4 bases, leaving 11 bases between the germline ends. The CDR3 is 12 amino acids. The CDR3 DNA follows: TGTGCCAGCGGTCCCTCCGGCTATGGCTACACCTTC. This translates into CASGPSGYGYTF.

The rearrangement joins TRBV3-1 (or the pseudogene TRBV3-2) to TRBJ1-2; D remains unclear. This CDR3 spans 14 amino acids. Germline V gene lookup returns CDR1 LGHDT and CDR2 YNNKEL (reference sequence). V was shortened by 0 bases and J by 3 bases, with 8 bases between the two germline ends. The CDR3, as DNA: TGTGCCAGCAGCCAAGACTTGCGCGACTATGGCTACACCTTC. Translation gives CASSQDLRDYGYTF.

The chain is built from TRBV11-2 and TRBJ1-4, with 8 bases lining up with TRBD1. The CDR3 sequence is 16 residues long. CDR1 is SGHAT, CDR2 FQNNGV, per germline. The ends lost 0 bases at V and 7 bases at J; junction bases unmatched: 7. The CDR3 is CASSLDLSDRGEKLFF. DNA for the CDR3: TGTGCCAGCAGCTTAGATCTGTCAGACAGGGGTGAAAAACTGTTTTTT.

The gene calls are TRBV11-3 and TRBJ1-3; a weak D match, TRBD1 (6 bases). The germline V and J ends were trimmed by 5 bases and 7 bases, with 12 bases remaining between them. This CDR3 has 13 residues. The germline V gene encodes CDR1 SGHNT and CDR2 YENEEA. CDR3 sequence: CASSPQGKNTIYF. CDR3 in DNA: TGTGCCAGCAGCCCTCAGGGGAAGAACACCATATATTTT.

The chain employs TRBV10-3 and TRBJ1-6; D not resolved. Per the germline V gene, CDR1 is ENHRY and CDR2 is SYGVKD. The CDR3 contains 13 residues. V lost 6 bases and J 7 bases, leaving 10 bases between the germline ends. The DNA of the CDR3 is TGTGCCATCAGAACAGACCAAAATTCACCCCTCCACTTT. Translating gives CAIRTDQNSPLHF.

The chain is built from TRBV27 and TRBJ2-1; 10 bases line up with TRBD1. Germline V gene sequence: CDR1 MNHEY, CDR2 SMNVEV (reference sequence). V shed 6 bases, J shed 6 bases, and the junction held 11 bases outside the gene matches. The length of the CDR3 is 16 residues. In DNA form, the CDR3 reads TGTGCCAGCAGCTCCGGCTGGGGACAGGGGTCCAATGAGCAGTTCTTC. It specifies CASSSGWGQGSNEQFF.

The rearrangement joins TRBV6-2 or TRBV6-3 to TRBJ2-3; TRBD2 matches at 12 bases. Unmatched junction bases numbered 10, after V lost 7 bases and J lost 2 bases. Germline V gene lookup returns CDR1 MNHEY and CDR2 SVGEGT. The CDR3 length is 17 residues. For the CDR3, the DNA is TGTGCCAGCACCCCGGGGAGGACTAGCGGGATCACAGATACGCAGTATTTT. Its translation: CASTPGRTSGITDTQYF.

The genes are TRBV3-1 (or the pseudogene TRBV3-2) and TRBJ2-5, with 11 bases that match TRBD2. The CDR3 contains 16 residues. Germline lookup yields CDR1 LGHDT and CDR2 YNNKEL (reference sequence). J lost 0 bases, V lost 6 bases, and 6 bases had no gene match. The CDR3 DNA follows: TGTGCCAGCAGATCTGGACTAGCGGGCCACCAAGAGACCCAGTACTTC. This codes for CASRSGLAGHQETQYF.

This chain uses TRBV28 with TRBJ1-2; 9 positions match TRBD1. Germline V gene lookup returns CDR1 MDHEN and CDR2 SYDVKM. The CDR3 is 17 amino acids. V trimming: 6 bases; J trimming: 4 bases; junction bases outside the gene matches: 15. The CDR3 nucleotides are TGTGCCAGCAGATCTGAGACAGGGGGAGCCCCTTTCTATGGCTACACCTTC. Translation gives CASRSETGGAPFYGYTF.

The chain links TRBV5-5 to TRBJ1-1, with no clear D. Trimming removed 2 bases at V and 3 bases at J, with 8 bases between. The germline CDR1 and CDR2 sequences are SGHKS and YYEKEE (reference sequence). The CDR3 loop spans 13 amino acids. The CDR3 is CASSFDGYTEAFF. The CDR3 coding sequence is TGTGCCAGCAGCTTCGACGGGTACACTGAAGCTTTCTTT.

The chain carries TRBV11-3 and TRBJ2-2, with a tentative D call TRBD2 (5 bases). CDR3 length equals 13 residues. Looked up from germline, CDR1 is SGHNT and CDR2 is YENEEA. Trimming took 1 base from V and 5 from J, leaving 5 bases between them. CDR3 DNA: TGTGCCAGCAGCTTAGGCGGGACCGGGGAGCTGTTTTTT. It yields the protein CASSLGGTGELFF. Using reference TRBV11-3 and TRBJ2-2 for the parts outside the CDR3, the full variable domain is EAGVVQSPRYKIIEKKQPVAFWCNPISGHNTLYWYLQNLGQGPELLIRYENEEAVDDSQLPKDRFSAERLKGVDSTLKIQPAELGDSAVYLCASSLGGTGELFFGEGSRLTVL.

The chain is built from TRBV18 and TRBJ1-2; weak D call: TRBD1 (6 bases). Germline CDR1 and CDR2: KGHSH and LQKENI. V lost 6 bases and J lost 2, with 13 bases in between. The CDR3 is made up of 14 amino acids. DNA for the CDR3: TGTGCCAGCTCGGCCCAGGGGACAAACTATGGCTACACCTTC. This translates into CASSAQGTNYGYTF.

This chain uses TRBV18 with TRBJ1-5; D is uncertain. This CDR3 spans 17 amino acids. Trimming shortened V by 0 bases and J by 0 bases, and 12 bases separated the two germline ends. Germline V gene data show CDR1 as KGHSH and CDR2 as LQKENI. Here the CDR3 reads CASSPPQAAVSNQPQHF. The CDR3 coding sequence is TGTGCCAGCTCACCACCTCAAGCGGCAGTTAGCAATCAGCCCCAGCATTTT.

CDR3 in amino acids: CASVEENTEAFF. In DNA form, the CDR3 reads TGTGCCAGCGTCGAGGAGAACACTGAAGCTTTCTTT. The chain recombines TRBV7-9 with TRBJ1-1, with D unresolved. Germline V gene lookup returns CDR1 SEHNR and CDR2 FQNEAQ (reference sequence). V lost 8 bases to trimming and J lost 1 base, with 8 bases between them. There are 12 residues in the CDR3.

This clone was observed a handful of times. The chain carries TRBV30 and TRBJ1-2; 8 bases agree with TRBD1. Germline V gene lookup returns CDR1 GTSNPN and CDR2 SVGIG (reference sequence). The CDR3 has 13 residues. The ends lost 4 bases at V and 8 bases at J; junction bases unmatched: 9. CDR3 amino acids: CAWNPQGARGYTF. The DNA of the CDR3 is TGTGCCTGGAATCCGCAGGGGGCGCGGGGCTACACCTTC.

The genes are TRBV9 and TRBJ2-1; D gene unclear. The CDR3 is 11 amino acids. Deletions cut 0 bases from V and 9 bases from J, with 4 bases between. CDR1 is SGDLS and CDR2 is YYNGEE in the germline V gene. DNA for the CDR3: TGTGCCAGCAGCGTAGACTTTGAGCAGTTCTTC. This translates into CASSVDFEQFF.

The chain combines TRBV6-1 with TRBJ1-2; 7 nucleotides line up with TRBD1. There are 14 residues in the CDR3. Germline V gene data show CDR1 as MNHNS and CDR2 as SASEGT. With V trimmed by 1 base and J by 4 bases, 3 bases remained unmatched. The CDR3 is CASSEVGTVYGYTF. DNA of the CDR3: TGTGCCAGCAGTGAAGTGGGGACAGTCTATGGCTACACCTTC.

The chain couples TRBV11-2 to TRBJ1-1; the D is unclear. Between the trimmed V and J ends, which lost 7 bases and 1 base, there was a span of 13 bases. The CDR3 covers 14 residues. CDR1 is SGHAT and CDR2 is FQNNGV in the germline V gene. CDR3 DNA sequence: TGTGCCAGCACCTCCCCGGTTGGGAACACTGAAGCTTTCTTT. Translation gives CASTSPVGNTEAFF.